The clone carrying this TCR beta chain was seen a handful of times. Antigen: not known. The PCR was carried out with 60 Vbeta primers and 13 Jbeta primers. Profiling relied on immunoSEQ multiplex PCR, and the TCRdb table lists in-frame clones only, not all of them. The sample yields around 140,000 clones, more than 9.5% seen once. Germline lookup yields CDR1 MNHEY and CDR2 SMNVEV (reference sequence). Unmatched junction bases numbered 14, after V lost 4 bases and J lost 5 bases. The CDR3 is 19 amino acids. The data originate from a study of cytomegalovirus exposure and HLA in healthy donors. Study in general: Of 300 to 500 genotyped donors, more than 70% clustered with self-reported Caucasian donors.

Study observations and caveats: Earlier analysis yielded a pattern in which most TCR beta V segments were productive about 87% or about 30% of the time. CMV serostatus was the only immune exposure information that was available. HLA-A and HLA-B allele assignments for most subjects were reportedly predicted accurately using TCR beta sequences.

This receptor was taken from a man between 50 and 59 years old in good health and CMV-seronegative. The chain has TRBV27 and TRBJ2-2, with 12 nucleotides matching TRBD2. Input material: PBMCs. The chain's CDR3 is CASSSFQASGRAGTGELFF. As DNA, the CDR3 is TGTGCCAGCAGTTCATTTCAAGCTAGCGGGAGGGCCGGGACCGGGGAGCTGTTTTTT.